The 24 T cell receptor beta chains reported below all come from one sample, sequenced in a study of response to subunit inactivated influenza vaccine. TCRdb used MiXCR to reprocess the RT-PCR reads, holding one entry per CDR3 protein. Seen here are over 150,000 distinct CDR3 sequences, about 9% observed once, and the top ten hold about a tenth. The starting material was non-naive T cells sorted from PBMCs, obtained on the day of vaccination. All receptors derive from a man over 45 who received an inactivated influenza vaccine.

This clonotype came up many times. The rearrangement joins TRBV4-1 to TRBJ1-6; D uncertain. Deletions cut 0 bases from V and 7 bases from J, with 7 bases between. CDR3 length equals 14 residues. Germline-derived CDR1 and CDR2 are MGHRA and YSYEKL. CDR3 DNA: TGCGCCAGCAGCCAAGAGTGGGGAAATTCACCCCTCCACTTT. Its protein is CASSQEWGNSPLHF.

This CDR3 is CASSYSSGSETQYF. The CDR3 DNA reads as TGTGCCAGCAGTTACTCTTCAGGGTCAGAGACCCAGTACTTC. This chain links TRBV6-5 with TRBJ2-5, with TRBD1 as a possible D gene (5 bases). The CDR3 sequence is 14 residues long. Germline assignment: CDR1 MNHEY and CDR2 SVGAGI. V dropped 0 bases and J dropped 4 bases, with 9 bases sitting between them.

This chain connects TRBV7-8 to TRBJ1-3; no clear D. V lost 4 bases and J 3 bases, leaving 10 bases between the germline ends. The CDR3 has 14 amino acids. Germline CDR1 reads SGHVS; CDR2 reads FQNEAQ. CDR3 coding DNA: TGTGCCAGCAGCTCAGGAGCGGATGGAAACACCATATATTTT. Amino acids: CASSSGADGNTIYF.

At least ten counts were recorded for this clonotype. The V gene is TRBV6-1, the J gene TRBJ1-1; maybe TRBD1 (6 bases). V lost 6 bases, J lost 4 bases, and 9 bases lay in between. The germline V gene has CDR1 MNHNS and CDR2 SASEGT. This CDR3 has 12 amino acids. The CDR3 DNA sequence: TGTGCCAGCAGGCGGGGGGCCACTGAAGCTTTCTTT. The encoded protein is CASRRGATEAFF.

This chain connects TRBV4-2 to TRBJ1-1; D is uncertain. V was pared by 4 bases and J by 7 bases, with 10 bases between. There are 12 residues in the CDR3. Germline V gene lookup returns CDR1 LGHNA and CDR2 YNFKEQ. CDR3 sequence reads: CASSPGHGEAFF. CDR3 coding DNA: TGTGCCAGCAGCCCCGGGCACGGTGAAGCTTTCTTT.

In its sample, this clonotype was seen many times. The CDR3 loop reads CASSLASGGYNEQFF. CDR3 coding DNA: TGCGCCAGCAGCTTGGCCAGCGGGGGCTACAATGAGCAGTTCTTC. The chain links TRBV5-1 to TRBJ2-1, with 8 bases fitting TRBD2. The CDR3 length is 15 residues. The V gene's germline CDR1 is SGHRS and CDR2 YFSETQ. The J segment lost 3 bases and the V segment lost 0 bases, leaving 2 bases of the junction unmatched.

The table lists this clonotype with many counts. The rearrangement links TRBV12-3 or TRBV12-4 to TRBJ1-5; D not resolved. Trimming removed 5 bases from V and 1 base from J, with 9 bases in between. The CDR3 loop spans 14 amino acids. CDR3 nucleotides: TGTGCCAGCAGTCGGACCCCAAGCAATCAGCCCCAGCATTTT. Its protein is CASSRTPSNQPQHF.

The chain joins TRBV7-2 to TRBJ1-5, with TRBD1 matching over 7 bases. The CDR3 has 15 residues. Germline V gene data show CDR1 as SGHTA and CDR2 as FQGNSA. With 2 bases clipped from V and 3 bases from J, the junction kept 4 bases outside the gene matches. CDR3 sequence reads: CASSLSTGYNQPQHF. In nucleotides, the CDR3 is TGTGCCAGCAGCTTATCGACAGGGTACAATCAGCCCCAGCATTTT.

The V gene is TRBV6-1, the J gene TRBJ1-1, with 8 bases that match TRBD1. The CDR3 length is 14 residues. CDR1 MNHNS and CDR2 SASEGT come from the germline V gene. V lost 2 bases to trimming and J lost 4 bases; unmatched junction nucleotides: 3. The CDR3 sequence: CASSEFTGGTEAFF. CDR3 DNA: TGTGCCAGCAGTGAATTTACAGGGGGCACTGAAGCTTTCTTT.

A few counts support this clonotype. The chain recombines TRBV4-2 with TRBJ1-4, with 8 positions matching TRBD1. The J segment lost 4 bases and the V segment lost 0 bases, leaving 4 bases of the junction unmatched. Germline CDR1 and CDR2: LGHNA and YNFKEQ. This CDR3 has 16 residues. CDR3 amino acids: CASSQDRGRGNEKLFF. The CDR3 DNA reads TGTGCCAGCAGCCAAGACAGGGGGCGCGGTAATGAAAAACTGTTTTTT.

This clonotype has just a few counts. The V call is TRBV30, the J call TRBJ1-4; the D is unclear. The CDR3 contains 15 residues. V lost 1 base and J 0 bases, leaving 9 bases between the germline ends. Germline CDR1 is GTSNPN and CDR2 is SVGIG (reference sequence). As DNA, the CDR3 is TGTGCCTGGAGTGCCCTATTCGCAACTAATGAAAAACTGTTTTTT. Translated: CAWSALFATNEKLFF.

This clonotype occurred a few times. The chain combines TRBV15 with TRBJ1-1; the D is unclear. V dropped 7 bases and J dropped 3 bases, with 6 bases sitting between them. CDR3 length: 11 residues. The germline V gene has CDR1 LNHNV and CDR2 YYDKDF (reference sequence). CDR3: CATKGDTEAFF. DNA of the CDR3: TGTGCCACCAAGGGAGACACTGAAGCTTTCTTT.

This clonotype was counted at least ten times. The chain is built from TRBV11-2 and TRBJ2-7; TRBD2 matches at 14 bases. CDR3 length: 16 residues. V lost 5 bases to trimming and J lost 0 bases; unmatched junction nucleotides: 3. The germline V gene encodes CDR1 SGHAT and CDR2 FQNNGV. The chain's CDR3 is CASSRTSGGNSYEQYF. The DNA of the CDR3 is TGTGCCAGCAGCCGGACTAGCGGGGGGAACTCCTACGAGCAGTACTTC.

This clonotype was seen at least ten times. V gene TRBV11-2 combines with J gene TRBJ2-1; 15 positions agree with TRBD2. Germline trimming cut 5 bases from V and 5 bases from J; bases unmatched to any gene: 13. The CDR3 loop spans 19 amino acids. Germline CDR1 SGHAT, CDR2 FQNNGV. CDR3 sequence: CASSPGFPGLAGGNNEQFF. Here the CDR3 DNA reads TGTGCCAGCAGCCCTGGCTTTCCGGGACTAGCGGGAGGAAACAATGAGCAGTTCTTC.

The chain uses TRBV6-1 and TRBJ2-2; 10 bases map to TRBD1. The CDR3 covers 14 residues. From germline, CDR1 is MNHNS and CDR2 SASEGT. V lost 6 bases to trimming and J lost 4 bases; unmatched junction nucleotides: 2. The CDR3 DNA reads as TGTGCCAGCAGGACAGGGGGCCCCACCGGGGAGCTGTTTTTT. It codes for CASRTGGPTGELFF.

This clonotype was observed a few times. The rearrangement links TRBV7-6 to TRBJ2-2; 9 bases match TRBD2. The CDR3 covers 16 residues. The trim removed 7 bases at V and 6 bases at J, leaving 12 bases unmatched. The germline V gene encodes CDR1 SGHVS and CDR2 FNYEAQ. The CDR3 spells CASKSSGTSFSGELFF. The CDR3 DNA follows: TGTGCCAGCAAATCCTCCGGGACTAGCTTTTCCGGGGAGCTGTTTTTT.

The chain joins TRBV19 to TRBJ2-5; 13 bases fit TRBD2. Germline CDR1 is LNHDA and CDR2 is SQIVND (reference sequence). CDR3 length: 16 residues. J lost 2 bases, V lost 9 bases, and 9 bases had no gene match. CDR3 sequence (DNA): TGTGCCAGCTCCCAAGGGGGACTAGCGGGGCAAGAGACCCAGTACTTC. It is translated as CASSQGGLAGQETQYF.

This clonotype was detected ten times or more. V gene TRBV4-3 combines with J gene TRBJ1-2, with unresolved D. CDR1 is LGHNA, CDR2 YSLEER, per germline. The V end was cut by 1 base, the J end by 8 bases, with 11 bases between. The CDR3 has 13 amino acids. DNA of the CDR3: TGCGCCAGCAGCCAAGTGGTTGGATTCGGCTACACCTTC. Amino acid sequence: CASSQVVGFGYTF.

Only a few counts were recorded for this clonotype. This sequence joins TRBV6-1 and TRBJ1-1; the D gene is possibly TRBD1 (5 bases). V was trimmed by 2 bases and J by 1 base, leaving 14 bases between them. Germline V gives CDR1 MNHNS, CDR2 SASEGT. The CDR3 extends over 16 amino acids. CDR3 nucleotide sequence: TGTGCCAGCAGTGAAATCCCCGGGGACGGGAACACTGAAGCTTTCTTT. Translation gives CASSEIPGDGNTEAFF.

The rearrangement links TRBV7-2 to TRBJ2-1; TRBD2 aligns across 9 bases. This CDR3 comprises 16 residues. Germline V gene sequence: CDR1 SGHTA, CDR2 FQGNSA. J was trimmed by 6 bases and V by 5 bases; bases with no gene match: 11. DNA of the CDR3: TGTGCCAGCAGCCAGATACCGGGACTAGCTGGCAATGAGCAGTTCTTC. It yields the protein CASSQIPGLAGNEQFF.

There are a few counts of this clonotype. This chain links TRBV7-2 with TRBJ2-2; 7 bases fit TRBD1. Germline V lookup: CDR1 SGHTA, CDR2 FQGNSA. The CDR3 loop spans 14 amino acids. The V gene end was trimmed by 5 bases and the J gene end by 6 bases; junction bases not matched to a gene: 6. The CDR3 reads CASSRNQGAGELFF. The CDR3 DNA is TGTGCCAGCAGCCGCAACCAGGGGGCCGGGGAGCTGTTTTTT.

This clonotype has only a few counts. The gene calls are TRBV27 and TRBJ1-2; D not resolved. This CDR3 is 13 amino acids long. Germline CDR1 MNHEY, CDR2 SMNVEV (reference sequence). V was shortened by 5 bases and J by 7 bases, with 14 bases between the two germline ends. The CDR3 protein is CASSPVGAGGYTF. DNA for the CDR3: TGTGCCAGCAGTCCAGTCGGAGCGGGTGGCTACACCTTC.

The chain carries TRBV7-6 and TRBJ1-1; D perhaps matches TRBD1 (6 bases). V shed 5 bases and J shed 8 bases, with 18 bases lying between them. This CDR3 contains 14 residues. CDR1 is SGHVS, CDR2 FNYEAQ, per germline. The CDR3 loop reads CASSRPSRGREAFF. For the CDR3, the DNA is TGTGCCAGCAGCCGACCGTCCAGGGGCCGAGAAGCTTTCTTT.

This clonotype appeared many times. The chain joins TRBV6-5 to TRBJ2-7; tentatively, D is TRBD2 (7 bases). The CDR3 has 15 residues. Germline V CDR1 and CDR2: MNHEY, SVGAGI. V lost 0 bases and J 3 bases, leaving 12 bases between the germline ends. In nucleotides, the CDR3 is TGTGCCAGCAGTTACTCGGGGGGGCCCCTCTACGAGCAGTACTTC. Protein product: CASSYSGGPLYEQYF.